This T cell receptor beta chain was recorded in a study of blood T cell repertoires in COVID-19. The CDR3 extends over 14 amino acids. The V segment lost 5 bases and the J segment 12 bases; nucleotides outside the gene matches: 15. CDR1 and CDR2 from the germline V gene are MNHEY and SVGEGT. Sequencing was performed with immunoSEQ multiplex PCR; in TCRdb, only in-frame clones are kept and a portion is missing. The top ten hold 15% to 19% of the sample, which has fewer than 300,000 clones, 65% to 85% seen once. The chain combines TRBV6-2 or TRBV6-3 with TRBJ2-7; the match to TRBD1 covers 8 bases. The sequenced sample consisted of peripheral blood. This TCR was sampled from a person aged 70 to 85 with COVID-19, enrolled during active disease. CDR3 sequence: CASSTPGQERYGYF. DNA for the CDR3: TGTGCCAGCAGTACGCCGGGACAGGAGCGATATGGGTACTTC.